This TCR beta chain was captured in a study of T cell repertoires in cytomegalovirus infection. Overall study context: As its CMV epitopes, the study selected recently identified HLA-C-restricted and well-studied HLA-B-restricted targets. Carrying CMV and the relevant HLA type showed in public TCR beta signatures. Study findings and constraints: Within the response measured ex vivo, HLA-C-restricted CMV-specific TCR beta clonotypes were dominant. CMV carriers having the relevant HLA were flagged by cumulative public TCR beta family frequency.

MiXCR was run by TCRdb on the reads, yielding one entry per CDR3 protein. The sample lists some 500,000 distinct CDR3 sequences, under 45% seen once, with over 45% in the top ten. V lost 5 bases to trimming and J lost 4 bases; unmatched junction nucleotides: 10. The germline CDR1 and CDR2 sequences are SEHNR and FQNEAQ (reference sequence). The CDR3 is 15 residues long. Details on this clonotype: Antigen specificity is unknown.

The sequencing here drew on cultured PBMCs, taken from culture after CMV antigen stimulation. This sequence originates from a human donor in good health (CMV status not recorded). Some clones in this sample may be carry-over from other donors' samples. V usage is TRBV7-9 and J usage is TRBJ1-2; TRBD1 aligns across 7 bases. The CDR3 DNA reads as TGTGCCAGCAGCCGCGGATCAGGGGGTCCCTATGGCTACACCTTC. It codes for CASSRGSGGPYGYTF.